What follows are 9 T cell receptor beta chains derived from one specimen sequenced in a study of cytomegalovirus exposure and HLA in healthy donors. The PCR was carried out with 60 Vbeta primers and 13 Jbeta primers. TCRdb's table, derived via immunoSEQ multiplex PCR, lists solely in-frame clones and lacks some. The sample holds fewer than 75,000 clones, about four fifths seen once. The sequencing sample was made of PBMCs. The origin of the receptors is a woman aged 25 to 39 in good health and CMV-seronegative.

The rearrangement uses TRBV29-1 and TRBJ2-3, with D possibly matching TRBD2 (7 bases). The germline V and J ends were trimmed by 1 base and 4 bases, with 12 bases remaining between them. The CDR3 runs to 14 residues. Germline CDR1 and CDR2: SQVTM and ANQGSEA. The CDR3 here is CSVEGGGAADTQYF. The CDR3 nucleotides are TGCAGCGTTGAAGGAGGGGGGGCCGCAGATACGCAGTATTTT.

The genes are TRBV19 and TRBJ1-2; 9 positions agree with TRBD1. This CDR3 has 14 amino acids. The germline gives CDR1 LNHDA, CDR2 SQIVND (reference sequence). The junction had 3 bases not matched to a gene; V was cut back by 5 bases and J by 2 bases. CDR3 amino acids: CASSFGTGNYGYTF. The CDR3 DNA is TGTGCCAGTAGTTTCGGGACAGGGAACTATGGCTACACCTTC.

The chain joins TRBV7-9 to TRBJ1-2, with D perhaps matching TRBD1 (6 bases). The length of the CDR3 is 14 residues. Germline V lookup: CDR1 SEHNR, CDR2 FQNEAQ (reference sequence). V gave up 1 base and J gave up 8 bases, with 14 bases separating them. CDR3 amino acids: CASSLGQGREGYTF. Here the CDR3 DNA reads TGTGCCAGCAGCTTAGGTCAGGGGAGAGAAGGCTACACCTTC.

The J gene is TRBJ1-1, the V gene TRBV28; the match to TRBD1 covers 9 bases. There are 16 residues in the CDR3. V shed 6 bases and J 4 bases; nucleotides not matched to a gene: 12. Germline CDR1 MDHEN, CDR2 SYDVKM. In DNA form, the CDR3 reads TGTGCCAGCAGGCCCTACTGGGACAGGGACCCCACTGAAGCTTTCTTT. Translation: CASRPYWDRDPTEAFF.

The rearrangement joins TRBV7-8 to TRBJ2-1, with D unclear. Trimming pared 1 base from V and 1 base from J, leaving 5 bases between. The CDR3 consists of 14 residues. Per the germline V gene, CDR1 is SGHVS and CDR2 is FQNEAQ. DNA of the CDR3: TGTGCCAGCAGCTTAGAATCTTCCTACAATGAGCAGTTCTTC. This gives the protein CASSLESSYNEQFF.

The rearrangement uses TRBV7-9 and TRBJ2-2; TRBD2 matches at 7 bases. The CDR3 loop spans 16 amino acids. Germline CDR1 reads SEHNR; CDR2 reads FQNEAQ (reference sequence). Unmatched junction bases numbered 10, after V lost 6 bases and J lost 3 bases. The CDR3: CASSPTRSGDTGELFF. CDR3 sequence (DNA): TGTGCCAGCAGTCCTACCCGCAGCGGGGACACCGGGGAGCTGTTTTTT.

V usage is TRBV2 and J usage is TRBJ2-3, with D maybe TRBD2 (6 bases). The CDR3 runs to 15 residues. Trimming took 6 bases from V and 1 from J, leaving 14 bases between them. Germline V gives CDR1 SNHLY, CDR2 FYNNEI. CDR3 sequence: CASSPLASGTDTQYF. The CDR3 bases are TGTGCCAGCAGCCCTCTAGCGTCGGGCACAGATACGCAGTATTTT.

This rearrangement joins TRBV4-1 to TRBJ1-3; a weak D match, TRBD1 (5 bases). There are 17 residues in the CDR3. CDR1 and CDR2 from the germline V gene are MGHRA and YSYEKL. Deletions cut 0 bases from V and 0 bases from J, with 12 bases between. The CDR3: CASSQDQGSPSGNTIYF. DNA of the CDR3: TGCGCCAGCAGCCAAGATCAGGGCAGCCCCTCTGGAAACACCATATATTTT.

This chain connects TRBV12-5 to TRBJ1-1; D is undetermined. The CDR3 has 11 residues. Per the germline V gene, CDR1 is LGHNT and CDR2 is FRNRAP. The V gene lost 8 bases and the J gene lost 3 bases, with 7 bases spanning the gap. The CDR3 nucleotides read TGTGCTAGTAAAGGAGACACTGAAGCTTTCTTT. Translated: CASKGDTEAFF.